Below, 15 T cell receptor beta chains from the same sample are listed, as sequenced in a study of beta chain features in type 1 diabetes. Study-level points and caveats: In all four CD4+ subsets, TCRB CDR3 length was significantly, moderately reduced in type 1 diabetes.

Reverse transcribing all isolated RNA meant expressed TCRB transcripts were sequenced. The data were produced by immunoSEQ multiplex PCR, yet TCRdb's version contains in-frame clones alone and is incomplete. The sample lists about 340,000 clones, 13% seen once, with roughly 0.015% in the top ten. Their target antigens are unknown. Sequencing was carried out using naive CD4+ T cells from blood. Receptors were obtained from a woman between 18 and 29 years old with type 1 diabetes.

This clone was seen only a few times. V gene TRBV9 combines with J gene TRBJ1-1; TRBD1 is a possible D gene (6 bases). Germline V gene sequence: CDR1 SGDLS, CDR2 YYNGEE. Trimming pared 3 bases from V and 0 bases from J, leaving 9 bases between. The CDR3 loop spans 14 amino acids. Here the CDR3 DNA reads TGTGCCAGCAGCGGTACAGGGATGAACACTGAAGCTTTCTTT. Amino acid sequence: CASSGTGMNTEAFF. Complete variable domain (other parts from reference TRBV9 and TRBJ1-1): DSGVTQTPKHLITATGQRVTLRCSPRSGDLSVYWYQQSLDQGLQFLIQYYNGEERAKGNILERFSAQQFPDLHSELNLSSLELGDSALYFCASSGTGMNTEAFFGQGTRLTVV.

This chain uses TRBV19 with TRBJ2-7; 10 bases line up with TRBD1. J lost 2 bases, V lost 4 bases, and 2 bases had no gene match. CDR3 length equals 14 residues. The V gene's germline CDR1 is LNHDA and CDR2 SQIVND (reference sequence). The CDR3: CASSRDRGPYEQYF. CDR3 sequence (DNA): TGTGCCAGTAGTAGAGACAGGGGGCCCTACGAGCAGTACTTC.

This chain uses TRBV18 with TRBJ2-5; TRBD2 matches 12 bases. This CDR3 comprises 16 residues. Germline lookup yields CDR1 KGHSH and CDR2 LQKENI. The ends lost 3 bases at V and 3 bases at J; junction bases unmatched: 5. This CDR3 reads CASSPRTSGAEETQYF. The CDR3 DNA is TGTGCCAGCTCACCTCGGACTAGCGGGGCGGAAGAGACCCAGTACTTC.

This clone has only a few counts. This chain connects TRBV11-3 to TRBJ2-3, with D perhaps TRBD1 (6 bases). The CDR3 consists of 14 residues. The ends were cut back, 0 bases at V and 6 bases at J, with 10 bases in the middle. Per germline, CDR1 SGHNT and CDR2 YENEEA. CDR3 coding DNA: TGTGCCAGCAGCTTAGATTCAGGGGCCGATACGCAGTATTTT. Amino acids: CASSLDSGADTQYF.

The J gene is TRBJ2-7, the V gene TRBV28; 9 nucleotides match TRBD1. V trimming: 5 bases; J trimming: 1 base; junction bases outside the gene matches: 6. Germline V gene sequence: CDR1 MDHEN, CDR2 SYDVKM. The CDR3 is 15 residues long. CDR3 residues: CASSRRDRDSYEQYF. The CDR3 DNA reads TGTGCCAGCAGTCGACGGGACAGGGATTCCTACGAGCAGTACTTC.

As to this clone: This same CDR3 is encoded by further DNA sequences in the sample. In DNA, the CDR3 is TGCGCCAGCAGCCCCTTAGCGGGAGAAGATACGCAGTATTTT. Its protein is CASSPLAGEDTQYF. V is TRBV5-1 and J is TRBJ2-3, with 9 bases aligning to TRBD2. V was clipped by 4 bases and J by 5 bases; unmatched bases: 5. There are 14 residues in the CDR3. Looked up from germline, CDR1 is SGHRS and CDR2 is YFSETQ.

This clone was found a few times. V and J are TRBV28 and TRBJ2-3; D is uncertain. Germline lookup yields CDR1 MDHEN and CDR2 SYDVKM. This CDR3 spans 11 amino acids. V lost 7 bases and J 3 bases, leaving 5 bases between the germline ends. The CDR3 nucleotides are TGTGCCAGCACTCTTACAGATACGCAGTATTTT. Translated, it gives CASTLTDTQYF.

This clone has just a few counts. The V call is TRBV28, the J call TRBJ2-2, with D possibly TRBD1 on 6 matching bases. This CDR3 has 14 amino acids. Looked up from germline, CDR1 is MDHEN and CDR2 is SYDVKM. V lost 6 bases and J 2 bases, leaving 10 bases between the germline ends. CDR3 sequence (DNA): TGTGCCAGCAGATACAGGGATAACACCGGGGAGCTGTTTTTT. Translated: CASRYRDNTGELFF.

This clone was observed a few times. This chain joins TRBV6-6 and TRBJ1-2; D not certain. Germline CDR1 and CDR2: MNHNY and SVGAGI (reference sequence). V lost 8 bases and J lost 0, with 4 bases in between. CDR3 size: 11 residues. The chain's CDR3 is CASRANYGYTF. The CDR3 coding sequence is TGTGCCAGCCGGGCTAACTATGGCTACACCTTC.

V is TRBV18 and J is TRBJ2-2; D is possibly TRBD1 (6 bases). The germline V gene has CDR1 KGHSH and CDR2 LQKENI. Between the trimmed V and J ends, which lost 4 bases and 2 bases, there was a span of 11 bases. This CDR3 region has 15 residues. As DNA, the CDR3 is TGTGCCAGCTCACTTTCGACAGGCAACACCGGGGAGCTGTTTTTT. Its protein product is CASSLSTGNTGELFF.

This clone has just a few counts. The rearrangement joins TRBV5-1 to TRBJ2-5, with TRBD2 identical over 12 bases. CDR3 size: 15 residues. V gave up 3 bases and J gave up 5 bases; unmatched junction bases: 5. Germline V gene lookup returns CDR1 SGHRS and CDR2 YFSETQ. This chain's CDR3 is CASSSRLAGVETQYF. In nucleotides, the CDR3 is TGCGCCAGCAGCTCCAGACTAGCGGGAGTTGAGACCCAGTACTTC.

The chain recombines TRBV18 with TRBJ2-1; TRBD2 is a possible D gene (6 bases). Germline lookup yields CDR1 KGHSH and CDR2 LQKENI. The V and J ends lost 3 bases and 5 bases respectively, with 14 bases between them. This CDR3 spans 15 amino acids. The CDR3 DNA sequence: TGTGCCAGCTCACCCACACTAGCAACGGACAATGAGCAGTTCTTC. Its protein is CASSPTLATDNEQFF. The full variable domain, completed using reference TRBV18 and TRBJ2-1, is NAGVMQNPRHLVRRRGQEARLRCSPMKGHSHVYWYRQLPEEGLKFMVYLQKENIIDESGMPKERFSAEFPKEGPSILRIQQVVRGDSAAYFCASSPTLATDNEQFFGPGTRLTVL.

Regarding this clone: Other nucleotide sequences from this sample produce the same CDR3. The chain couples TRBV7-2 to TRBJ2-3, with D maybe TRBD2 (5 bases). V shed 1 base and J shed 5 bases, with 7 bases lying between them. CDR1 is SGHTA and CDR2 is FQGNSA in the germline V gene. CDR3 length equals 13 residues. The chain's CDR3 is CASSLGRGDTQYF. In nucleotides, the CDR3 is TGTGCCAGCAGCTTAGGTCGGGGAGATACGCAGTATTTT. Supplemented by reference TRBV7-2 and TRBJ2-3, the full variable domain reads GAGVSQSPSNKVTEKGKDVELRCDPISGHTALYWYRQSLGQGLEFLIYFQGNSAPDKSGLPSDRFSAERTGGSVSTLTIQRTQQEDSAVYLCASSLGRGDTQYFGPGTRLTVL.

A few counts support this clone. The V and J genes are TRBV2 and TRBJ2-2; TRBD2 might be the D (6 bases). CDR1 is SNHLY and CDR2 is FYNNEI in the germline V gene. The CDR3 sequence is 12 residues long. V lost 8 bases and J lost 4, with 8 bases in between. This CDR3 reads CASGGSTGELFF. The CDR3 DNA sequence: TGTGCCAGCGGGGGGAGCACCGGGGAGCTGTTTTTT.

This clone was seen a few times. The chain carries TRBV5-5 and TRBJ2-3; D possibly corresponds to TRBD1 (6 bases). V lost 5 bases and J lost 0, with 13 bases in between. Germline V gene sequence: CDR1 SGHKS, CDR2 YYEKEE (reference sequence). The CDR3 extends over 15 amino acids. The CDR3 region has the DNA TGTGCCAGCAGTCTCGGACAGCTTAGCACAGATACGCAGTATTTT. Its protein is CASSLGQLSTDTQYF.